The sequence of this T cell receptor (beta chain) was determined in a study of blood T cell repertoires in COVID-19. The V end was cut by 1 base, the J end by 1 base, with 5 bases between. The CDR3 has 13 amino acids. Germline assignment: CDR1 SGHRS and CDR2 YFSETQ. Data came from immunoSEQ multiplex PCR; TCRdb stores just in-frame clones and leaves some out. The sample includes 150,000 to 200,000 clones, 60% to 85% seen only once; the top ten take 15% to 20%. Sequenced: peripheral blood. The sequence was collected from a man between 60 and 70 years old with active or convalescent COVID-19. The gene calls are TRBV5-1 and TRBJ2-5; D call uncertain. The CDR3 region is CASSLNGQETQYF. CDR3 coding DNA: TGCGCCAGCAGCTTGAACGGCCAAGAGACCCAGTACTTC.